This T cell receptor beta chain was documented in a study of T cell responses to AZD1222 COVID-19 vaccine. Study results and caveats: Spike was spanned by vaccine-associated CD4 TCRs, which were dominant at 160-218 and 743-854. Increases in Spike-specific TCR breadth and depth were seen after two AZD1222 doses. No day 14 peak samples; only post-peak repertoires were characterized.

This clone occurred a few times. What it binds is unknown. The sample holds other DNA sequences that translate to the same CDR3. Profiling relied on immunoSEQ multiplex PCR, and the TCRdb table lists in-frame clones only, not all of them. This sample has about 150,000 clones; 88% occur once, and the top ten carry less than 3.5%. Trimming removed 1 base from V and 3 bases from J, with 1 base in between. The germline V gene has CDR1 SEHNR and CDR2 FQNEAQ (reference sequence). The CDR3 contains 11 residues. This clonotype originated in an adult in good health. The J gene is TRBJ2-7, the V gene TRBV7-9; D is unresolved. Material: peripheral blood, obtained on day 0 of AZD1222 vaccination. In DNA form, the CDR3 reads TGTGCCAGCAGCTTAGACTACGAGCAGTACTTC. This encodes CASSLDYEQYF.